This paragraph reports one TCR beta chain. Its antigen is currently unknown. This sample was included in a study of PD-1 blockade in mismatch repair-deficient tumors. Study-level information: Patients had approximately 12 mismatch repair-deficient cancer types, all previously treated and progressing.

TCRdb keeps only in-frame clones here, not all; method: immunoSEQ multiplex PCR. The table lists 20,000 to 25,000 clones, just under 85% of them singletons, with 17% in the top ten. Study results and limitations: Rapid post-treatment expansion, then contraction, generally preceding radiologic response, marked tumor-resident clones.

This CDR3 has 15 residues. J gave up 6 bases and V 6 bases, and 10 bases lay outside the gene matches. From germline, CDR1 is MNHEY and CDR2 SVGAGI. The chain uses TRBV6-5 and TRBJ2-3; 9 nucleotides match TRBD1. Sample: peripheral blood, taken 2 weeks after starting pembrolizumab. This receptor was identified in an adult with mismatch repair-deficient cancer. CDR3 sequence (DNA): TGTGCCAGCAGCACGGGACAGGGTACGAGTGATACGCAGTATTTT. Translated: CASSTGQGTSDTQYF.